Below are 22 T cell receptor beta chains sequenced from a single sample in a study of tissue T cells after allogeneic stem cell transplantation. This table comes from immunoSEQ multiplex PCR, and its TCRdb copy is limited to in-frame clones, with some not included. The sample carries just under 7,500 clones, roughly two thirds recorded once. Sequencing was done on a sample of blood. The receptors here all came from a female BALB/c mouse in good health. The MHC haplotype of this mouse line is H2-d.

To note about this clone: The gene names given are mouse names. The CDR3 goes on 1 residue after the read ends, and that part is filled in from the germline J gene. The J gene is TRBJ1-1, the V gene TRBV1, with a possible D match to TRBD1 (5 bases). The V gene's germline CDR1 is NSQYPW and CDR2 LRSPGD (reference sequence). V shed 3 bases and J shed 0 bases, with 11 bases lying between them. The CDR3 sequence is 15 residues long. Partial CDR3 DNA: TGCACCTGCAGTGCCCCCGACAGCCCAAACACAGAAGTCTTC. Protein sequence: CTCSAPDSPNTEVF. The full CDR3 sequence reads CTCSAPDSPNTEVFF.

About this clone: Gene names denote mouse genes. The read ends 1 residue before the CDR3 terminus; that terminus is restored from the germline J gene. This chain links TRBV13-1 with TRBJ2-7, with TRBD1 matching over 7 bases. In germline, CDR1 is NSHNY, CDR2 SYGAGN. With 2 bases clipped from V and 6 bases from J, the junction kept 5 bases outside the gene matches. The CDR3 loop spans 13 amino acids. The sequenced part of the CDR3 DNA is TGTGCCAGCAGTGACCTGACAGGGATTGAACAGTAC. Residues: CASSDLTGIEQY. The CDR3, in full, reads CASSDLTGIEQYF.

In the case of this clone: Mouse gene names apply. The read is 1 residue too short to cover the CDR3 end, so that end is filled in from the germline J gene. The V and J genes are TRBV19 and TRBJ1-5; 8 bases are shared with TRBD1. Germline CDR1 FNHDT, CDR2 SITEND (reference sequence). V lost 9 bases and J lost 1; bases outside the gene matches: 3. This CDR3 has 13 amino acids. This CDR3 is CATRQGNNQAPLF. The covered CDR3 bases are TGTGCCACCCGACAGGGGAACAACCAGGCTCCGCTT.

This clone has a single count. Genes and germline come from the mouse. The read comes to an end 1 residue before the CDR3 does, leaving the germline J gene to fill in the end. The same CDR3 arises from other DNA sequences in this sample as well. This chain connects TRBV31 to TRBJ1-4; D gene uncertain. Germline lookup yields CDR1 GKSSPN and CDR2 SITVG. The CDR3 contains 13 residues. Trimming shortened V by 1 base and J by 2 bases, and 5 bases separated the two germline ends. Partial CDR3 DNA: TGTGCCTGGAGTCAGGGATCCAACGAAAGATTATTT. This sequence encodes CAWSQGSNERLF. The complete CDR3 protein is CAWSQGSNERLFF.

On this clone: Mouse gene names and germline throughout. The sequence runs out 1 residue before the end of the CDR3; the remainder is reconstructed from the germline J gene. The chain links TRBV13-2 to TRBJ1-6, with TRBD1 matching 7 bases. TRBJ1-6 is known as an ORF, though its function is uncertain. The V gene's germline CDR1 is NNHNN and CDR2 SYGAGS (reference sequence). The V segment lost 3 bases and the J segment 5 bases; nucleotides outside the gene matches: 2. This CDR3 is built from 14 residues. The CDR3 DNA, read in part, is TGTGCCAGCGGTGCTGGGACAGATAATTCGCCCCTCTAC. Amino acids: CASGAGTDNSPLY. The whole CDR3 region reads CASGAGTDNSPLYF.

As to this clone: The genes and germline here are from mouse. With the read ending 1 residue before the CDR3 end, the germline J gene is used to fill in that end. This chain uses TRBV13-3 with TRBJ2-5, with a weak D call TRBD1 (5 bases). The CDR3 has 13 amino acids. Trimming took 5 bases from V and 2 from J, leaving 9 bases between them. In germline, CDR1 is NNHDY, CDR2 SYVADS. The chain's CDR3 is CASRDKSQDTQYF. The sequenced CDR3 bases are TGTGCCAGCAGGGACAAATCCCAAGACACCCAGTAC.

As to this clone: Sequence at one end of the junction differs from germline and may be a read error. Gene names and germline refer to mouse. The DNA ends 1 residue before the CDR3 does, and the rest of the CDR3 is filled in from the germline J gene. The chain has TRBV5 and TRBJ1-1; D is possibly TRBD1 (6 bases). The CDR3 is 13 residues long. CDR1 is LGHNA and CDR2 is YNLKQL in the germline V gene (reference sequence). CDR3 bases read: TGTGCCAGCAGCCAAGATTGGGACACGGAAGTCTTC. This codes for CASSQDWDTEVF. In full, the CDR3 is CASSQDWDTEVFF.

On this clone: The gene names here belong to mouse. The DNA ends 1 residue before the CDR3 does, and the rest of the CDR3 is filled in from the germline J gene. The J gene is TRBJ2-7, the V gene TRBV13-1; D might be TRBD2 (6 bases). Germline-derived CDR1 and CDR2 are NSHNY and SYGAGN. This CDR3 is 13 amino acids long. Trimming took off 2 bases at V and 4 bases at J, with 10 bases between the two ends. The CDR3 reads CASSEEDWYEQYF. The CDR3 bases that were read are TGTGCCAGCAGTGAGGAAGACTGGTATGAACAGTAC.

Details on this clone: Gene labels here are mouse ones. The read finishes 1 residue shy of the CDR3 end, and the germline J gene is used to complete it. V gene TRBV19 combines with J gene TRBJ2-3; TRBD2 matches at 7 bases. The V segment lost 6 bases and the J segment 0 bases; nucleotides outside the gene matches: 7. The CDR3 is 15 residues long. Germline loops: CDR1 FNHDT, CDR2 SITEND (reference sequence). The CDR3 is CASIADWESAETLYF. The sequenced CDR3 bases are TGTGCCAGCATCGCCGACTGGGAGAGTGCAGAAACGCTGTAT.

Worth noting for this clone: Gene names denote mouse genes. The sequence runs out 1 residue before the end of the CDR3; the remainder is reconstructed from the germline J gene. The J gene is TRBJ2-2, the V gene TRBV5, with TRBD2 identical over 10 bases. The CDR3 is made up of 16 amino acids. J lost 6 bases, V lost 4 bases, and 8 bases had no gene match. CDR1 LGHNA and CDR2 YNLKQL come from the germline V gene (reference sequence). CDR3 residues: CASSPGLGGRPGQLYF. CDR3 DNA, as far as it was read: TGTGCCAGCAGCCCCGGCCTGGGGGGGCGCCCCGGGCAGCTCTAC.

A note on this clone: The gene names here belong to mouse. Read sequence stops 1 residue before the CDR3 end, and the germline J gene provides the missing end. V gene TRBV20 combines with J gene TRBJ1-6; TRBD1 might be the D (6 bases). TRBJ1-6 is given ORF status, its function remaining uncertain. Germline V CDR1 and CDR2: GFQATS, STVNSAI. The CDR3 covers 12 residues. The germline V and J ends were trimmed by 5 bases and 5 bases, with 7 bases remaining between them. The CDR3 is CGASGDNSPLYF. The CDR3 bases that were read are TGTGGTGCTTCAGGGGATAATTCGCCCCTCTAC.

This clone was recorded a few times. Genes here carry mouse names. The CDR3 end falls 1 residue outside the read, so it is completed with the germline J gene. This chain connects TRBV2 to TRBJ2-7; 10 positions agree with TRBD1. The trim removed 5 bases at V and 7 bases at J, leaving 2 bases unmatched. Germline V CDR1 and CDR2: LGHNA, YSYQKL. The CDR3 extends over 12 amino acids. This CDR3 reads CASSDRGREQYF. The sequenced CDR3 bases are TGTGCCAGCAGCGACAGGGGGCGCGAACAGTAC.

For this clone: These gene names are mouse names. The observed sequence ends 1 residue before the CDR3 terminus, with the missing tail filled in from the germline J gene. The chain recombines TRBV31 with TRBJ2-4; D call uncertain. Germline lookup yields CDR1 GKSSPN and CDR2 SITVG. CDR3 size: 12 residues. V dropped 3 bases and J dropped 2 bases, with 6 bases sitting between them. CDR3 DNA, as far as it was read: TGTGCCTGGAGCCCGTTTCAAAACACCTTGTAC. It is translated as CAWSPFQNTLY. The whole CDR3 protein reads CAWSPFQNTLYF.

Worth noting for this clone: The germline and genes are mouse ones. The read terminates 1 residue before the CDR3 end, so the remaining end is supplied by the germline J gene. This chain links TRBV5 with TRBJ2-5; possibly TRBD1 or TRBD2 for D (6 bases each). Germline CDR1 reads LGHNA; CDR2 reads YNLKQL (reference sequence). This CDR3 is 15 amino acids long. V lost 0 bases, J lost 2 bases, and 9 bases lay in between. The CDR3: CASSQDGGRQDTQYF. The covered CDR3 bases are TGTGCCAGCAGCCAAGATGGGGGCCGCCAAGACACCCAGTAC.

To note about this clone: The genes are named according to mouse. The CDR3 is cut off 1 residue early in the read; its end comes from the germline J gene. The rearrangement joins TRBV2 to TRBJ1-3; D remains unclear. V dropped 4 bases and J dropped 0 bases, with 7 bases sitting between them. This CDR3 is built from 14 residues. Germline V gives CDR1 LGHNA, CDR2 YSYQKL. Here the CDR3 reads CASSLTHSGNTLYF. CDR3 bases read: TGTGCCAGCAGCCTGACACATTCTGGAAATACGCTCTAT.

This clone was observed a handful of times. Genes and germline are mouse. The read comes to an end 1 residue before the CDR3 does, leaving the germline J gene to fill in the end. The chain carries TRBV14 and TRBJ2-5; possibly TRBD1 or TRBD2 for D (5 bases each). Trimming took 1 base from V and 0 from J, leaving 6 bases between them. This CDR3 has 14 residues. The germline V gene encodes CDR1 SGHDT and CDR2 FRDEAV. CDR3 DNA, as far as it was read: TGTGCCAGCAGTTTCCGGGGGAACCAAGACACCCAGTAC. Amino acid sequence: CASSFRGNQDTQY. In full, the CDR3 is CASSFRGNQDTQYF.

On this clone: Any gene name here is a mouse gene name. Here the CDR3 reads CASRRQNTEVFF. The DNA read from the CDR3 is TGTGCCAGCAGACGACAGAACACAGAAGTCTTC. This chain joins TRBV13-1 and TRBJ1-1; unclear D gene. The CDR3 extends 1 residue past the end of the read, so its final part is completed from the germline J gene. The germline gives CDR1 NSHNY, CDR2 SYGAGN. The CDR3 spans 12 residues. The V end lost 5 bases, the J end lost 0 bases, and 5 bases lay between the germline ends.

As concerns this clone: The gene names here belong to mouse. From the germline J gene comes the end of the CDR3, since the read stops 1 residue before it. The chain has TRBV1 and TRBJ2-7, with D possibly matching TRBD1 (6 bases). Trimming stripped 4 bases from V and 5 bases from J, with 6 bases between. Germline V gives CDR1 NSQYPW, CDR2 LRSPGD (reference sequence). The CDR3 runs to 11 residues. The DNA read from the CDR3 is TGCACCTGCAGTGACAGGGATGAACAGTAC. This codes for CTCSDRDEQY. The whole CDR3 sequence reads CTCSDRDEQYF.

This clone was observed a few times. The genes are named according to mouse. The CDR3 end is not reached by the read, which stops 1 residue before it; the germline J gene fills it in. V usage is TRBV19 and J usage is TRBJ1-3; TRBD1 agrees at 9 bases. The CDR3 loop spans 15 amino acids. The V gene end was trimmed by 4 bases and the J gene end by 2 bases; junction bases not matched to a gene: 4. Germline V gene data show CDR1 as FNHDT and CDR2 as SITEND (reference sequence). CDR3 DNA, as far as it was read: TGTGCCAGCAGTCCCAGACAGGGGGCTGGAAATACGCTCTAT. Translating gives CASSPRQGAGNTLY. From start to end, the CDR3 is CASSPRQGAGNTLYF.

Points on this clone: These gene names are mouse names. The read finishes 1 residue shy of the CDR3 end, and the germline J gene is used to complete it. The gene calls are TRBV20 and TRBJ2-3, with 7 bases lining up with TRBD1. V was clipped by 4 bases and J by 0 bases; unmatched bases: 1. The CDR3 runs 13 residues. The germline V gene encodes CDR1 GFQATS and CDR2 STVNSAI. This CDR3 is CGAKTGSAETLYF. Partial CDR3 DNA: TGTGGTGCTAAGACAGGGAGTGCAGAAACGCTGTAT.

This clone was detected only once. The gene symbols are mouse symbols. The read halts 1 residue ahead of the CDR3 end, with the missing end drawn from the germline J gene. The V and J genes are TRBV13-1 and TRBJ2-5; 8 positions agree with TRBD1. V dropped 1 base and J dropped 6; count of bases not matched to a gene: 1. In germline, CDR1 is NSHNY, CDR2 SYGAGN. CDR3 size: 13 residues. This chain's CDR3 is CASSDNRGDTQYF. The sequenced CDR3 bases are TGTGCCAGCAGTGATAACAGGGGGGACACCCAGTAC.

Note on this clone: Gene names follow the mouse nomenclature. The read comes to an end 1 residue before the CDR3 does, leaving the germline J gene to fill in the end. The chain links TRBV13-2 to TRBJ2-1; weak D call: TRBD2 (5 bases). V lost 6 bases, J lost 3 bases, and 7 bases lay in between. CDR3 size: 12 residues. Germline V gene lookup returns CDR1 NNHNN and CDR2 SYGAGS (reference sequence). Here the CDR3 reads CASAGIYAEQFF. The part of the CDR3 DNA that was read is TGTGCCAGCGCTGGGATCTATGCTGAGCAGTTC.